This T cell receptor (beta chain) appears in the sequencing data of a study of cytomegalovirus exposure and HLA in healthy donors. The CDR3 has 15 amino acids. Per germline, CDR1 LNHDA and CDR2 SQIVND (reference sequence). There are a few counts of this clone. The antigen is undetermined. Germline and junction disagree at one end, which may indicate a read error. Study-level results: A missense DCLRE1C variant was associated with V- and J-gene trimming of TCR beta chains in a later analysis, and an independent cohort replicated the association.

PCR was performed using 60 Vbeta and 13 Jbeta primers. Sequencing was performed with immunoSEQ multiplex PCR; in TCRdb, only in-frame clones are kept and a portion is missing. Altogether 100,000 to 150,000 clones are present, about three quarters being singletons, with the ten largest covering 3.4%. This TCR was sampled from a man aged 25-45 years in good health and CMV-seronegative. Sequencing was carried out using PBMCs. The genes are TRBV19 and TRBJ2-2; D perhaps matches TRBD1 (5 bases). In DNA, the CDR3 is TGTGCCAGTAGTGTAGATTACAGGTCCACCGGGGAGCTGTTTTTT. This codes for CASSVDYRSTGELFF.